What follows is one T cell receptor (beta chain) and its context. The record originates from a study of blood T cell repertoires in COVID-19. Assay used: immunoSEQ multiplex PCR; TCRdb lists only in-frame clones, some missing. This table holds roughly 220,000 clones, roughly 90% found once. Self-reported history from a screening survey and questionnaire set each donor's cohort. The sequenced sample was PBMCs or T cells enriched from blood (not recorded which). The TCR was taken from a woman in her twenties or thirties who had recovered from COVID-19.

CDR3 DNA: TGTGCCAGCAGTGACACCGGACAGGGAAGGGGCACTGAAGCTTTCTTT. This encodes CASSDTGQGRGTEAFF. The rearrangement links TRBV6-4 to TRBJ1-1, with 8 bases matching TRBD1. J was trimmed by 4 bases and V by 2 bases; bases with no gene match: 9. CDR1 is MRHNA and CDR2 is SNTAGT in the germline V gene. The CDR3 has 16 amino acids.